What follows are 4 T cell receptor beta chains derived from one specimen sequenced in a study of cytomegalovirus exposure and HLA in healthy donors. PCR amplification relied on 60 Vbeta primers (plus 13 Jbeta primers). Sequencing was performed with immunoSEQ multiplex PCR; in TCRdb, only in-frame clones are kept and a portion is missing. The sample consists of 50,000 to 60,000 clones, about three quarters of them appearing once. Sequencing input: PBMCs. The receptors derive from a man aged 18 to 35 in good health and CMV-seronegative.

The gene calls are TRBV11-2 and TRBJ2-7; a possible D gene is TRBD1 (5 bases). Deletions cut 4 bases from V and 6 bases from J, with 16 bases between. Germline assignment: CDR1 SGHAT and CDR2 FQNNGV. This CDR3 has 14 amino acids. The CDR3 reads CASSSIQGRIEQYF. CDR3 coding DNA: TGTGCCAGCAGCTCAATTCAGGGTAGGATCGAGCAGTACTTC.

This rearrangement joins TRBV7-9 to TRBJ2-7, with 7 nucleotides matching TRBD1. Germline CDR1 reads SEHNR; CDR2 reads FQNEAQ (reference sequence). The trim removed 11 bases at V and 11 bases at J, leaving 15 bases unmatched. The CDR3 loop spans 12 amino acids. This chain's CDR3 is CASGTVNMGEYF. The CDR3 DNA reads as TGTGCCTCCGGGACAGTCAACATGGGGGAGTACTTC.

This clone came up once. As DNA, the CDR3 is TGCGCCAGCAGCCAAGGGGCCGGGACACCTCGCTATGGCTACACCTTC. Its translation is CASSQGAGTPRYGYTF. This chain joins TRBV4-3 and TRBJ1-2, with D maybe TRBD1 (6 bases). There are 16 residues in the CDR3. Trimming pared 1 base from V and 4 bases from J, leaving 16 bases between. The germline gives CDR1 LGHNA, CDR2 YSLEER.

The chain has TRBV18 and TRBJ2-7; TRBD1 agrees at 8 bases. The germline gives CDR1 KGHSH, CDR2 LQKENI. This CDR3 has 15 amino acids. Unmatched junction bases numbered 9, after V lost 1 base and J lost 7 bases. CDR3 nucleotides: TGTGCCAGCTCACCACTTAATCAGGGGGCGGGTGAGCAGTACTTC. Protein product: CASSPLNQGAGEQYF.